These 30 T cell receptor beta chains were all obtained from the same sample, sequenced in a study of T-cell memory formation after mild COVID-19. MiXCR, applied by TCRdb to the 5' RACE reads, yields one record per CDR3 protein. The repertoire holds 340,000 or so distinct CDR3 sequences, with 13% as singletons. Sequencing input: PBMCs or a T cell subset sorted from them (not recorded which). All receptors come from a man aged 18 to 29 who had mild COVID-19 (a few samples of this study predate the infection). Cell type and time point are not known.

The chain has TRBV28 and TRBJ1-5, with D possibly TRBD1 on 5 matching bases. Germline CDR1 reads MDHEN; CDR2 reads SYDVKM. This CDR3 is 14 amino acids long. V lost 8 bases and J 5 bases, leaving 16 bases between the germline ends. The CDR3 DNA sequence: TGTGCCAGCTCCCCGGGGGGGAGGGATCAGCCCCAGCATTTT. This encodes CASSPGGRDQPQHF. Combining the CDR3 with reference TRBV28 and TRBJ1-5 gives the whole variable domain DVKVTQSSRYLVKRTGEKVFLECVQDMDHENMFWYRQDPGLGLRLIYFSYDVKMKEKGDIPEGYSVSREKKERFSLILESASTNQTSMYLCASSPGGRDQPQHFGDGTRLSIL.

This clonotype was picked up many times. The chain has TRBV24-1 and TRBJ1-5; D remains ambiguous. In germline, CDR1 is KGHDR, CDR2 SFDVKD. V lost 6 bases, J lost 3 bases, and 8 bases lay in between. The CDR3 runs 13 residues. This CDR3 reads CATSWADNQPQHF. The CDR3 DNA reads as TGTGCCACCAGTTGGGCAGACAATCAGCCCCAGCATTTT.

The CDR3 reads CASSAAEGRREQYF. The CDR3 coding sequence is TGTGCCAGCAGCGCGGCGGAGGGGCGGCGCGAGCAGTACTTC. V usage is TRBV5-4 and J usage is TRBJ2-7, with a possible D match to TRBD2 (6 bases). Trimming removed 4 bases from V and 6 bases from J, with 17 bases in between. Germline-derived CDR1 and CDR2 are SGHNT and YYREEE (reference sequence). This CDR3 comprises 14 residues. The complete variable domain, with remaining parts taken from reference TRBV5-4 and TRBJ2-7, reads ETGVTQSPTHLIKTRGQQVTLRCSSQSGHNTVSWYQQALGQGPQFIFQYYREEENGRGNFPPRFSGLQFPNYSSELNVNALELDDSALYLCASSAAEGRREQYFGPGTRLTVT.

In DNA, the CDR3 is TGCAGTGCCCCCAGAGGTTGGAACATTCAGTACTTC. It translates to CSAPRGWNIQYF. This sequence joins TRBV20-1 and TRBJ2-4; D is uncertain. CDR3 length: 12 amino acids. Trimming stripped 6 bases from V and 7 bases from J, with 13 bases between. The germline CDR1 and CDR2 sequences are DFQATT and SNEGSKA (reference sequence).

This clonotype was observed a handful of times. This rearrangement joins TRBV2 to TRBJ2-3; TRBD2 is a possible D gene (6 bases). The germline V gene has CDR1 SNHLY and CDR2 FYNNEI. Trimming cost V 8 bases and J 5 bases, with 14 bases left between them. The CDR3 sequence is 13 residues long. The CDR3 sequence: CASARREEDTQYF. The CDR3 region has the DNA TGTGCCAGCGCGCGGAGGGAGGAAGATACGCAGTATTTT.

The CDR3 DNA reads as TGTGCCAGCAGCTTAGTAGGGACAGGGAGGAAAGAGACCCAGTACTTC. Encoded protein: CASSLVGTGRKETQYF. The chain joins TRBV7-9 to TRBJ2-5; 9 bases line up with TRBD1. Per the germline V gene, CDR1 is SEHNR and CDR2 is FQNEAQ (reference sequence). V dropped 1 base and J dropped 3; count of bases not matched to a gene: 6. This CDR3 is 16 amino acids long.

This clonotype was detected a few times. The chain recombines TRBV7-3 with TRBJ1-6; D gene uncertain. V shed 10 bases and J shed 7 bases, with 17 bases lying between them. CDR1 and CDR2 from the germline V gene are SGHTA and FQGTGA. The CDR3 is 14 residues long. This chain's CDR3 is CATTLSQANSPLHF. The CDR3 nucleotides read TGTGCCACCACACTTTCCCAGGCAAATTCACCCCTCCACTTT.

This clonotype has a handful of counts. A read error may produce the germline difference seen at one junction end. The genes are TRBV7-7 and TRBJ2-2; possibly TRBD2 for D (6 bases). This CDR3 region has 16 residues. Germline CDR1 reads SSHAT; CDR2 reads FNYEAQ (reference sequence). In DNA form, the CDR3 reads TGTGCTAGCAGCTTAGCTGGGGGGTCGAGCACCGGGGAGCTGTTTTTT. This gives the protein CASSLAGGSSTGELFF.

This chain joins TRBV25-1 and TRBJ1-2, with D tentatively TRBD1 (5 bases). Trimming pared 5 bases from V and 4 bases from J, leaving 14 bases between. This CDR3 is built from 14 residues. Germline CDR1 MGHDK, CDR2 SYGVNS. CDR3 coding DNA: TGTGCCAGCAGTCCGCCGGGGACGGGCTATGGCTACACCTTC. This gives the protein CASSPPGTGYGYTF.

The rearrangement uses TRBV23-1 and TRBJ2-7; D might be TRBD1 (6 bases). TRBV23-1 is flagged as an ORF with uncertain function. The CDR3 contains 13 residues. The ends were cut back, 4 bases at V and 6 bases at J, with 13 bases in the middle. CDR3 bases: TGCGCCAGCAGTCGGGACAACGGTGGCGAGCAGTACGTC. Protein sequence: CASSRDNGGEQYV.

This chain uses TRBV7-3 with TRBJ1-1; maybe TRBD1 (5 bases). The CDR3 length is 14 residues. The V end was cut by 4 bases, the J end by 3 bases, with 12 bases between. Germline V gene data show CDR1 as SGHTA and CDR2 as FQGTGA. CDR3 loop: CASSSTADHTEAFF. CDR3 nucleotide sequence: TGTGCCAGCAGCTCGACAGCAGACCACACTGAAGCTTTCTTT.

This clonotype was observed a few times. The chain uses TRBV5-1 and TRBJ2-2, with 8 bases fitting TRBD1. Germline CDR1 is SGHRS and CDR2 is YFSETQ. This CDR3 region has 16 residues. V shed 4 bases and J 3 bases; nucleotides not matched to a gene: 8. The CDR3 here is CASSPPTGADTGELFF. In nucleotides, the CDR3 is TGCGCCAGCAGCCCTCCGACAGGGGCTGACACCGGGGAGCTGTTTTTT.

In its sample, this clonotype was seen a few times. This chain uses TRBV4-3 with TRBJ1-5; D perhaps matches TRBD1 (5 bases). From germline, CDR1 is LGHNA and CDR2 YSLEER. There are 15 residues in the CDR3. Trimming took 1 base from V and 5 from J, leaving 12 bases between them. The CDR3 region is CASSQAQGAHQPQHF. DNA for the CDR3: TGCGCCAGCAGCCAAGCTCAGGGAGCCCATCAGCCCCAGCATTTT.

This clonotype turned up a few times. V is TRBV6-5 and J is TRBJ1-2, with TRBD1 matching 7 bases. Germline V gives CDR1 MNHEY, CDR2 SVGAGI. Trimming at V came to 5 bases and at J to 4 bases, leaving 4 bases not matched to a gene. This CDR3 region has 13 residues. As DNA, the CDR3 is TGTGCCAGCAGTCGGGACAGCCTCTATGGCTACACCTTC. Its translation is CASSRDSLYGYTF.

The V call is TRBV6-6, the J call TRBJ1-5; TRBD1 is a possible D gene (6 bases). CDR1 and CDR2 (germline): MNHNY, SVGAGI (reference sequence). This CDR3 is 15 amino acids long. The V and J ends lost 6 bases and 6 bases respectively, with 18 bases between them. For the CDR3, the DNA is TGTGCCAGCAGCCTTACAGGGATAGGTGGTCAGCCCCAGCATTTT. Encoded protein: CASSLTGIGGQPQHF.

The chain has TRBV29-1 and TRBJ1-1; 8 bases agree with TRBD1. The CDR3 is made up of 14 amino acids. V shed 7 bases, J shed 4 bases, and the junction held 11 bases outside the gene matches. Germline-derived CDR1 and CDR2 are SQVTM and ANQGSEA. The CDR3 is CSALPTGDGTEAFF. The CDR3 DNA follows: TGCAGCGCTCTCCCGACAGGGGATGGCACTGAAGCTTTCTTT. The variable domain in full, with the rest retrieved from reference TRBV29-1 and TRBJ1-1, is SAVISQKPSRDICQRGTSLTIQCQVDSQVTMMFWYRQQPGQSLTLIATANQGSEATYESGFVIDKFPISRPNLTFSTLTVSNMSPEDSSIYLCSALPTGDGTEAFFGQGTRLTVV.

This clonotype was detected a few times. The chain has TRBV4-1 and TRBJ2-1, with D maybe TRBD2 (6 bases). The length of the CDR3 is 14 residues. V shed 1 base and J shed 9 bases, with 13 bases lying between them. From germline, CDR1 is MGHRA and CDR2 YSYEKL. CDR3 DNA: TGCGCCAGCAGCCAAGGCGGGACCAGGGTTGAGCAGTTCTTC. Encoded protein: CASSQGGTRVEQFF.

This clonotype was found many times. J is TRBJ1-1 and V is TRBV7-9; TRBD1 matches at 7 bases. The CDR3 spans 13 residues. Looked up from germline, CDR1 is SEHNR and CDR2 is FQNEAQ (reference sequence). With 3 bases clipped from V and 8 bases from J, the junction kept 6 bases outside the gene matches. The CDR3, as DNA: TGTGCCAGCAGCTTTACCGAGGGGGCGGAAGCTTTCTTT. Its protein is CASSFTEGAEAFF. The full variable domain, in which reference TRBV7-9 and TRBJ1-1 provide the parts outside the CDR3, is DTGVSQNPRHKITKRGQNVTFRCDPISEHNRLYWYRQTLGQGPEFLTYFQNEAQLEKSRLLSDRFSAERPKGSFSTLEIQRTEQGDSAMYLCASSFTEGAEAFFGQGTRLTVV.

This clonotype was counted only a few times. V usage is TRBV7-8 and J usage is TRBJ1-5; D is uncertain. The CDR3 loop spans 13 amino acids. The germline gives CDR1 SGHVS, CDR2 FQNEAQ. V lost 1 base and J 7 bases, leaving 8 bases between the germline ends. The DNA for the CDR3 is TGTGCCAGCAGCTTAGTCGATTACCAGCCCCAGCATTTT. Encoded protein: CASSLVDYQPQHF.

The chain couples TRBV2 to TRBJ2-5; D gene ambiguous. This CDR3 has 12 amino acids. Trimming shortened V by 3 bases and J by 5 bases, and 7 bases separated the two germline ends. Germline lookup yields CDR1 SNHLY and CDR2 FYNNEI. The CDR3 is CASSDTRETQYF. In DNA, the CDR3 is TGTGCCAGCAGTGATACTCGGGAGACCCAGTACTTC.

This clonotype was observed a handful of times. The chain recombines TRBV16 with TRBJ2-2, with D unresolved. Trimming stripped 0 bases from V and 4 bases from J, with 3 bases between. Germline V gene sequence: CDR1 KGHSY, CDR2 FQNENV. The CDR3 consists of 13 residues. CDR3 protein: CASSQSTTGELFF. The CDR3, as DNA: TGTGCCAGCAGCCAATCAACCACCGGGGAGCTGTTTTTT.

This clonotype was recorded many times. The rearrangement joins TRBV7-8 to TRBJ2-6; tentative D call: TRBD1 (6 bases). Germline assignment: CDR1 SGHVS and CDR2 FQNEAQ. The V and J ends lost 5 bases and 0 bases respectively, with 11 bases between them. This CDR3 has 16 residues. The CDR3 loop is CASSVQGNSGANVLTF. The CDR3, as DNA: TGTGCCAGCAGCGTTCAGGGGAACTCTGGGGCCAACGTCCTGACTTTC.

Remarks on this clonotype: The DNA is left out, because the CDR3 cannot be placed on it with certainty; the CDR3 is given as TCRdb lists it. The chain uses TRBV6-5 and TRBJ1-2; the D segment call TRBD1 is taken from the table without a DNA check. Per the germline V gene, CDR1 is MNHEY and CDR2 is SVGAGI. The CDR3 is 15 residues long, counting both termini. CDR3 in amino acids: CASSTSGQANYGYTF.

The chain joins TRBV7-9 to TRBJ2-5, with D tentatively TRBD1 (6 bases). The V gene lost 3 bases and the J gene lost 1 base, with 9 bases spanning the gap. The CDR3 totals 14 residues. Germline values: CDR1 SEHNR, CDR2 FQNEAQ (reference sequence). This CDR3 reads CASSLDSSQETQYF. CDR3 sequence (DNA): TGTGCCAGCAGCTTGGACAGCAGCCAAGAGACCCAGTACTTC. The complete variable domain, with remaining parts taken from reference TRBV7-9 and TRBJ2-5, reads DTGVSQNPRHKITKRGQNVTFRCDPISEHNRLYWYRQTLGQGPEFLTYFQNEAQLEKSRLLSDRFSAERPKGSFSTLEIQRTEQGDSAMYLCASSLDSSQETQYFGPGTRLLVL.

This clonotype turned up a few times. V is TRBV7-9 and J is TRBJ2-2; the D is unclear. The CDR3 is 12 amino acids. Germline V lookup: CDR1 SEHNR, CDR2 FQNEAQ (reference sequence). V lost 5 bases, J lost 3 bases, and 4 bases lay in between. CDR3 coding DNA: TGTGCCAGCAGCAGACACACCGGGGAGCTGTTTTTT. Amino acid sequence: CASSRHTGELFF.

This clonotype was detected only a few times. V gene TRBV5-6 combines with J gene TRBJ1-4, with 7 positions matching TRBD1. The V segment lost 1 base and the J segment 5 bases; nucleotides outside the gene matches: 8. The CDR3 consists of 16 residues. Germline V lookup: CDR1 SGHDT, CDR2 YYEEEE. CDR3 coding DNA: TGTGCCAGCAGCTTGTTCGGCAGGGGGACGAATGAAAAACTGTTTTTT. This translates into CASSLFGRGTNEKLFF.

This clonotype showed up just a few times. The chain carries TRBV20-1 and TRBJ2-3; a weak D match, TRBD2 (6 bases). Per the germline V gene, CDR1 is DFQATT and CDR2 is SNEGSKA (reference sequence). Trimming took off 6 bases at V and 4 bases at J, with 17 bases between the two ends. This CDR3 is built from 14 residues. As DNA, the CDR3 is TGCAGTGCCCCCCTACCGGCGGGGCCAGATACGCAGTATTTT. This gives the protein CSAPLPAGPDTQYF.

V is TRBV7-9 and J is TRBJ2-1, with no clear D. This CDR3 has 12 amino acids. Germline lookup yields CDR1 SEHNR and CDR2 FQNEAQ (reference sequence). Trimming shortened V by 8 bases and J by 6 bases, and 11 bases separated the two germline ends. CDR3: CASGSGVNEQFF. Written as DNA, the CDR3 is TGTGCCAGCGGAAGTGGCGTCAATGAGCAGTTCTTC.

The rearrangement joins TRBV29-1 to TRBJ1-4; D not certain. Trimming cost V 4 bases and J 8 bases, with 17 bases left between them. Germline V gives CDR1 SQVTM, CDR2 ANQGSEA. The CDR3 length is 14 residues. The CDR3: CSVVLRMGGEKLFF. In nucleotides, the CDR3 is TGCAGCGTTGTACTCAGGATGGGAGGGGAAAAACTGTTTTTT.

This chain joins TRBV5-8 and TRBJ2-3, with 14 bases identical to TRBD2. The V gene's germline CDR1 is SGHTS and CDR2 YDEGEE. The CDR3 extends over 18 amino acids. V dropped 2 bases and J dropped 1; count of bases not matched to a gene: 6. This CDR3 is CASSFGGTSGGGTDTQYF. The CDR3 region has the DNA TGTGCCAGCAGCTTTGGTGGGACTAGCGGGGGAGGCACAGATACGCAGTATTTT.